One sample yielded the 28 T cell receptor beta chains listed below, sequenced in a study of T cells in Graves' hyperthyroidism and ophthalmopathy. The source material, RNA transcripts, was used to amplify TCR beta CDR3 regions. Initially, a first-round RT-PCR of the TCR CDR3 employed the HTBI primer set. TCRdb reanalysed the multiplex PCR reads using MiXCR and keeps one entry per CDR3 protein. The sample contains about 400,000 distinct CDR3 sequences, 20% to 25% of which appear only once. The specimen was blood. The receptors stem from a man aged 50 or older with Graves' hyperthyroidism.

This clonotype has ten or more counts. The rearrangement links TRBV11-3 to TRBJ2-1; the D is unclear. V was cut by 2 bases and J by 4 bases, with 3 bases left in between. The CDR3 is 12 amino acids. Germline V gene data show CDR1 as SGHNT and CDR2 as YENEEA. The CDR3 spells CASSLRYNEQFF. CDR3 coding DNA: TGTGCCAGCAGCTTACGGTACAATGAGCAGTTCTTC.

This clonotype appeared many times. The chain is built from TRBV5-1 and TRBJ2-1, with D uncertain. V dropped 4 bases and J dropped 6 bases, with 11 bases sitting between them. Germline values: CDR1 SGHRS, CDR2 YFSETQ. The CDR3 contains 13 residues. The CDR3, as DNA: TGCGCCAGCAGCACCGGTAGCCGCAATGAGCAGTTCTTC. Translating gives CASSTGSRNEQFF.

This clonotype came up a few times. The chain couples TRBV12-3 or TRBV12-4 to TRBJ1-2, with 8 bases aligning to TRBD1. J gave up 7 bases and V 0 bases, and 7 bases lay outside the gene matches. This CDR3 spans 15 amino acids. The CDR3 region has the DNA TGTGCCAGCAGTTTAGCCCAGGGGGCGCAAGGTGGCTACACCTTC. It encodes CASSLAQGAQGGYTF.

This clonotype was found many times. This chain connects TRBV2 to TRBJ1-2, with 8 bases fitting TRBD1. The V gene's germline CDR1 is SNHLY and CDR2 FYNNEI. The CDR3 consists of 13 residues. With V trimmed by 3 bases and J by 6 bases, 3 bases remained unmatched. The DNA for the CDR3 is TGTGCCAGCAGTGACTCAGGGGGCGATGGCTACACCTTC. Translated, it gives CASSDSGGDGYTF. The full variable domain, rest sourced from reference TRBV2 and TRBJ1-2, is EPEVTQTPSHQVTQMGQEVILRCVPISNHLYFYWYRQILGQKVEFLVSFYNNEISEKSEIFDDQFSVERPDGSNFTLKIRSTKLEDSAMYFCASSDSGGDGYTFGSGTRLTVV.

The V call is TRBV15, the J call TRBJ2-1; 7 bases map to TRBD1. Per germline, CDR1 LNHNV and CDR2 YYDKDF (reference sequence). The CDR3 is 16 residues long. V dropped 5 bases and J dropped 3; count of bases not matched to a gene: 10. In DNA form, the CDR3 reads TGTGCCACCAGCGATCCGGGACAGAAACTCTACAATGAGCAGTTCTTC. Its translation is CATSDPGQKLYNEQFF.

This chain joins TRBV6-2 or TRBV6-3 and TRBJ1-4; D is ambiguous. CDR3 size: 14 residues. CDR1 MNHEY and CDR2 SVGEGT come from the germline V gene. V shed 6 bases and J shed 0 bases, with 8 bases lying between them. The CDR3 here is CASSPTATNEKLFF. The CDR3 bases are TGTGCCAGCAGCCCAACCGCAACTAATGAAAAACTGTTTTTT.

Ten or more counts support this clonotype. Here the CDR3 DNA reads TGTGCCAGCTCACCAGAAAGTGGGTCTACGCAGTATTTT. This translates into CASSPESGSTQYF. V is TRBV18 and J is TRBJ2-3; D gene uncertain. The CDR3 is 13 amino acids. From germline, CDR1 is KGHSH and CDR2 LQKENI. The V and J ends lost 2 bases and 8 bases respectively, with 11 bases between them.

This sequence joins TRBV7-3 and TRBJ2-3, with 14 nucleotides matching TRBD2. CDR1 and CDR2 (germline): SGHTA, FQGTGA. The trim removed 7 bases at V and 6 bases at J, leaving 12 bases unmatched. The CDR3 is 17 residues long. As DNA, the CDR3 is TGTGCCAGCATCTCTTTCTCCGGGACTAGCGGGAGCGATACGCAGTATTTT. Translated, it gives CASISFSGTSGSDTQYF. Filled out from reference TRBV7-3 and TRBJ2-3, the complete variable domain reads GAGVSQTPSNKVTEKGKYVELRCDPISGHTALYWYRQSLGQGPEFLIYFQGTGAADDSGLPNDRFFAVRPEGSVSTLKIQRTERGDSAVYLCASISFSGTSGSDTQYFGPGTRLTVL.

This rearrangement joins TRBV15 to TRBJ2-2; D possibly uses TRBD1 or TRBD2 (5 bases each). Germline values: CDR1 LNHNV, CDR2 YYDKDF (reference sequence). This CDR3 is built from 15 residues. The V end was cut by 0 bases, the J end by 6 bases, with 11 bases between. The DNA for the CDR3 is TGTGCCACCAGCAGAGAAAGGGGAGAGGCCGGGGAGCTGTTTTTT. Translated: CATSRERGEAGELFF.

The chain joins TRBV7-3 to TRBJ1-2; D might be TRBD1 (6 bases). The germline CDR1 and CDR2 sequences are SGHTA and FQGTGA. The V gene lost 5 bases and the J gene lost 0 bases, with 10 bases spanning the gap. CDR3 length equals 14 residues. Here the CDR3 DNA reads TGTGCCAGCAGCCAAGGGGGAGCTAACTATGGCTACACCTTC. Its protein is CASSQGGANYGYTF.

This clonotype has at least ten counts. The rearrangement uses TRBV7-9 and TRBJ2-5; tentative D call: TRBD2 (7 bases). This CDR3 has 14 amino acids. Trimming removed 2 bases at V and 4 bases at J, with 11 bases between. The germline V gene has CDR1 SEHNR and CDR2 FQNEAQ (reference sequence). Here the CDR3 DNA reads TGTGCCAGCAGCTTAAGGGAGGGGGGAGAGACCCAGTACTTC. Translating it yields CASSLREGGETQYF.

This clonotype occurred a few times. The rearrangement joins TRBV5-1 to TRBJ2-1; 10 bases are shared with TRBD2. Germline V gene lookup returns CDR1 SGHRS and CDR2 YFSETQ. J gave up 2 bases and V 1 base, and 3 bases lay outside the gene matches. The CDR3 has 16 residues. The DNA of the CDR3 is TGCGCCAGCAGCTTGCCTCTAGCGGGAGCCTACAATGAGCAGTTCTTC. It is translated as CASSLPLAGAYNEQFF. The full variable domain, completed using reference TRBV5-1 and TRBJ2-1, is KAGVTQTPRYLIKTRGQQVTLSCSPISGHRSVSWYQQTPGQGLQFLFEYFSETQRNKGNFPGRFSGRQFSNSRSEMNVSTLELGDSALYLCASSLPLAGAYNEQFFGPGTRLTVL.

The rearrangement uses TRBV5-1 and TRBJ2-1; TRBD1 matches at 7 bases. J lost 8 bases, V lost 4 bases, and 9 bases had no gene match. Germline lookup yields CDR1 SGHRS and CDR2 YFSETQ. The CDR3 length is 14 residues. DNA for the CDR3: TGCGCCAGCAGCAAGGAATCAGGGGGAGATGAGCAGTTCTTC. It encodes CASSKESGGDEQFF.

This clonotype appeared a few times. The rearrangement links TRBV5-1 to TRBJ1-4, with a tentative D call TRBD1 (6 bases). CDR1 SGHRS and CDR2 YFSETQ come from the germline V gene. There are 14 residues in the CDR3. The V and J ends lost 1 base and 5 bases respectively, with 9 bases between them. The CDR3 DNA reads TGCGCCAGCAGCTTGCAGGGGTTAAATGAAAAACTGTTTTTT. Translating gives CASSLQGLNEKLFF.

The chain combines TRBV19 with TRBJ2-5; 8 bases agree with TRBD2. V trimming: 4 bases; J trimming: 7 bases; junction bases outside the gene matches: 17. This CDR3 is 17 amino acids long. CDR1 and CDR2 from the germline V gene are LNHDA and SQIVND (reference sequence). CDR3 amino acids: CASSTLNPGLGVGTQYF. Written as DNA, the CDR3 is TGTGCCAGTAGTACCCTTAACCCGGGACTAGGGGTAGGGACCCAGTACTTC.

This clonotype was seen a handful of times. V and J are TRBV12-3 or TRBV12-4 and TRBJ2-1; 11 bases agree with TRBD1. This CDR3 spans 15 amino acids. Germline trimming cut 6 bases from V and 2 bases from J; bases unmatched to any gene: 3. The CDR3 loop is CASREGQGAYNEQFF. CDR3 DNA sequence: TGTGCCAGCAGGGAGGGACAGGGGGCCTACAATGAGCAGTTCTTC.

In its sample, this clonotype was seen many times. The rearrangement uses TRBV6-2 or TRBV6-3 and TRBJ2-7; D gene ambiguous. The CDR3 covers 13 residues. The V and J ends lost 7 bases and 4 bases respectively, with 14 bases between them. Germline CDR1 and CDR2: MNHEY and SVGEGT. The CDR3 sequence is CASTPAWRYEQYF. CDR3 sequence (DNA): TGTGCCAGCACCCCCGCCTGGAGATACGAGCAGTACTTC.

In its sample, this clonotype was seen many times. The chain uses TRBV20-1 and TRBJ1-1; D is perhaps TRBD1 (5 bases). Germline CDR1 DFQATT, CDR2 SNEGSKA (reference sequence). The ends were cut back, 5 bases at V and 0 bases at J, with 10 bases in the middle. The CDR3 contains 13 residues. The CDR3 reads CSASGTMNTEAFF. The CDR3 coding sequence is TGCAGTGCTTCCGGGACCATGAACACTGAAGCTTTCTTT.

This clonotype was counted many times. The chain employs TRBV11-3 and TRBJ2-1; D is possibly TRBD1 or TRBD2 (5 bases each). CDR1 and CDR2 from the germline V gene are SGHNT and YENEEA. V dropped 0 bases and J dropped 8 bases, with 11 bases sitting between them. This CDR3 comprises 14 residues. The CDR3 DNA reads as TGTGCCAGCAGCTTAGAAACGGGGCTCTATGAGCAGTTCTTC. Its translation: CASSLETGLYEQFF.

This clonotype was counted only a few times. This chain joins TRBV5-6 and TRBJ2-6, with a possible D match to TRBD1 (6 bases). The CDR3 runs 18 residues. Trimming took off 4 bases at V and 0 bases at J, with 17 bases between the two ends. Germline loops: CDR1 SGHDT, CDR2 YYEEEE. CDR3 sequence reads: CASSDRTTHFSGANVLTF. CDR3 bases: TGTGCCAGCAGCGACAGGACAACTCACTTCTCTGGGGCCAACGTCCTGACTTTC.

This clonotype was recorded many times. V gene TRBV28 combines with J gene TRBJ2-7; 12 positions match TRBD1. The germline V gene has CDR1 MDHEN and CDR2 SYDVKM. With 7 bases clipped from V and 4 bases from J, the junction kept 8 bases outside the gene matches. The CDR3 length is 15 residues. This CDR3 reads CASTSGTGGAYEQYF. Here the CDR3 DNA reads TGTGCCAGCACCTCCGGGACAGGGGGCGCTTACGAGCAGTACTTC.

This clonotype appeared a few times. V usage is TRBV2 and J usage is TRBJ1-4; 8 positions agree with TRBD1. Trimming took 2 bases from V and 3 from J; bases not matched to a gene: 2. Germline V gene lookup returns CDR1 SNHLY and CDR2 FYNNEI. The CDR3 is 15 amino acids. The CDR3 is CASSEQGAPNEKLFF. The CDR3 DNA sequence: TGTGCCAGCAGTGAACAGGGGGCGCCTAATGAAAAACTGTTTTTT.

This chain connects TRBV20-1 to TRBJ2-1; D is unclear. This CDR3 contains 13 residues. The V end was cut by 1 base, the J end by 4 bases, with 8 bases between. The germline V gene encodes CDR1 DFQATT and CDR2 SNEGSKA (reference sequence). CDR3 DNA sequence: TGCAGTGCTAGAGCCCCGGATTACAATGAGCAGTTCTTC. Translation gives CSARAPDYNEQFF.

This clonotype was picked up a small number of times. The CDR3 is CSVEGLRDYGYTF. The CDR3 bases are TGCAGCGTTGAAGGCCTGCGAGACTATGGCTACACCTTC. The chain joins TRBV29-1 to TRBJ1-2, with D unclear. V lost 1 base to trimming and J lost 3 bases, with 9 bases between them. The CDR3 has 13 residues. CDR1 and CDR2 from the germline V gene are SQVTM and ANQGSEA. Complete variable domain (other parts from reference TRBV29-1 and TRBJ1-2): SAVISQKPSRDICQRGTSLTIQCQVDSQVTMMFWYRQQPGQSLTLIATANQGSEATYESGFVIDKFPISRPNLTFSTLTVSNMSPEDSSIYLCSVEGLRDYGYTFGSGTRLTVV.

This clonotype was seen more than once but under ten times. V gene TRBV4-1 combines with J gene TRBJ2-3, with 9 bases identical to TRBD2. The CDR3 is 16 amino acids. V was clipped by 0 bases and J by 6 bases; unmatched bases: 7. CDR1 is MGHRA and CDR2 is YSYEKL in the germline V gene. CDR3 region: CASSQDSSGIRDTQYF. DNA of the CDR3: TGCGCCAGCAGCCAAGATTCTAGCGGGATCAGGGATACGCAGTATTTT.

The chain uses TRBV9 and TRBJ2-5, with D possibly being TRBD1 (6 bases). Germline CDR1 reads SGDLS; CDR2 reads YYNGEE. CDR3 length equals 15 residues. The ends were cut back, 9 bases at V and 4 bases at J, with 22 bases in the middle. The DNA of the CDR3 is TGTGCCATCAGTGAGTCATCAGGGGCAATAGAGACCCAGTACTTC. Translated: CAISESSGAIETQYF.

The chain links TRBV2 to TRBJ1-5; unclear D gene. This CDR3 is 13 amino acids long. The germline CDR1 and CDR2 sequences are SNHLY and FYNNEI. Trimming took 4 bases from V and 8 from J, leaving 12 bases between them. CDR3 amino acids: CASSVDRAEPQHF. The CDR3 nucleotides read TGTGCCAGCAGTGTTGACCGGGCAGAGCCCCAGCATTTT.

This clonotype came up once. The rearrangement uses TRBV9 and TRBJ2-7; no clear D. The CDR3 length is 14 residues. Germline V gene lookup returns CDR1 SGDLS and CDR2 YYNGEE. V lost 0 bases and J lost 3, with 10 bases in between. CDR3 coding DNA: TGTGCCAGCAGCGTAGGAGACGGTGACTACGAGCAGTACTTC. Amino acid sequence: CASSVGDGDYEQYF.